These T cell receptor beta chains were read from a single sample in a study of T cells in Graves' hyperthyroidism and ophthalmopathy. TCRdb re-called the multiplex PCR reads through MiXCR, storing one row per CDR3 protein. This table has roughly 640,000 distinct CDR3 sequences, roughly a sixth appearing once. The sample comprised blood. These receptors all stem from a woman between 35 and 50 years old with Graves' ophthalmopathy. Each CDR3 is given with its conserved first and last residue. A D gene is named only where the DNA matches it firmly. Not every row has a clone size; where given, it reads once, few, many or a size class.

clone size	V gene	J gene	D gene	CDR3 protein	CDR3 DNA
NA	TRBV12-3/TRBV12-4	TRBJ2-3	NA	CASGQSTDTQYF	TGTGCCAGCGGACAGTCCACAGATACGCAGTATTTT
many	TRBV20-1	TRBJ1-1	NA	CSARDWASGESTEAFF	TGCAGTGCTAGAGATTGGGCTAGCGGGGAAAGCACTGAAGCTTTCTTT
NA	TRBV6-5	TRBJ1-3	NA	CASSFSRVSGNTIYF	TGTGCCAGCAGTTTCTCGCGGGTATCTGGAAACACCATATATTTT
many	TRBV12-3/TRBV12-4	TRBJ2-7	TRBD1	CASSLAPQDRGYEQYF	TGTGCCAGCAGTTTAGCGCCCCAGGACAGGGGCTACGAGCAGTACTTC
NA	TRBV5-1	TRBJ2-1	NA	CASSLAVTGEQFF	TGCGCCAGCAGCTTGGCAGTGACGGGTGAGCAGTTCTTC
few	TRBV7-8	TRBJ1-1	NA	CASSLDEGQNTEAFF	TGTGCCAGCAGCCTAGATGAAGGGCAGAACACTGAAGCTTTCTTT
NA	TRBV6-2/TRBV6-3	TRBJ1-5	NA	CASSPIISNQPQHF	TGTGCCAGCAGTCCTATTATTAGCAATCAGCCCCAGCATTTT
many	TRBV28	TRBJ2-7	NA	CASSQRRGEQYF	TGTGCCAGCAGCCAGAGGAGGGGCGAGCAGTACTTC
NA	TRBV27	TRBJ1-3	TRBD1	CASSSSGQLDSGNTIYF	TGTGCCAGCAGTTCGTCGGGACAGCTTGACTCTGGAAACACCATATATTTT
many	TRBV7-9	TRBJ2-1	TRBD2	CASSLGTSESNEQFF	TGTGCCAGCAGCTTAGGGACTAGCGAGTCGAATGAGCAGTTCTTC
NA	TRBV7-2	TRBJ2-5	NA	CASSPRTGRDETQYF	TGTGCCAGCAGTCCGAGGACAGGGAGGGACGAGACCCAGTACTTC
once	TRBV10-3	TRBJ1-2	NA	CAISERGGEIGYTF	TGTGCCATCAGTGAGAGGGGCGGTGAAATTGGCTACACCTTC
NA	TRBV19	TRBJ1-1	NA	CASSIITSDTEAFF	TGTGCCAGTAGTATTATCACCTCGGATACTGAAGCTTTCTTT
few	TRBV12-3/TRBV12-4	TRBJ1-1	TRBD1	CASSLWTGSEYTEAFF	TGTGCCAGCAGCCTTTGGACAGGGTCTGAGTACACTGAAGCTTTCTTT
many	TRBV18	TRBJ2-4	TRBD1	CASSPGQGRVIQYF	TGTGCCAGCTCACCAGGACAGGGTCGGGTCATTCAGTACTTC
NA	TRBV20-1	TRBJ1-6	NA	CSARSSGRTYNSPLHF	TGCAGTGCTAGATCTTCAGGGAGGACCTATAATTCACCCCTCCACTTT
many	TRBV2	TRBJ1-1	NA	CASTEVGNTEAFF	TGTGCCAGCACTGAGGTGGGGAACACTGAAGCTTTCTTT
few	TRBV29-1	TRBJ2-1	NA	CSVVTTSYNEQFF	TGCAGCGTTGTCACTACCTCCTACAATGAGCAGTTCTTC
many	TRBV28	TRBJ2-7	TRBD2	CASSILAGASEQYF	TGTGCCAGCAGTATCCTAGCGGGAGCGAGCGAGCAGTACTTC
many	TRBV5-1	TRBJ1-1	NA	CASSLAEGRNTEAFF	TGCGCCAGCAGCTTGGCCGAGGGGCGGAACACTGAAGCTTTCTTT
many	TRBV5-1	TRBJ2-1	NA	CASSLGGSPYNEQFF	TGCGCCAGCAGCTTAGGCGGAAGCCCCTACAATGAGCAGTTCTTC
few	TRBV18	TRBJ2-3	NA	CASTPLPQSTDTQYF	TGTGCCAGCACTCCTCTTCCGCAAAGCACAGATACGCAGTATTTT
NA	TRBV5-5	TRBJ2-1	TRBD2	CASSVASGIYNEQFF	TGTGCCAGCAGCGTAGCTAGCGGGATATACAATGAGCAGTTCTTC
many	TRBV12-3/TRBV12-4	TRBJ2-1	TRBD2	CASSLGLAGGLVEQFF	TGTGCCAGCAGTTTAGGACTAGCGGGAGGGTTGGTTGAGCAGTTCTTC
NA	TRBV7-3	TRBJ2-2	TRBD2	CASSLNPIAGAGWGELFF	TGTGCCAGCAGCCTAAATCCCATAGCGGGGGCCGGATGGGGGGAGCTGTTTTTT
NA	TRBV6-1	TRBJ1-1	NA	CASSYWAGPAGEAFF	TGTGCCAGCAGTTATTGGGCGGGCCCGGCGGGTGAAGCTTTCTTT
few	TRBV7-9	TRBJ2-3	NA	CASSLTPGIDTQYF	TGTGCCAGCAGCTTAACACCAGGGATAGATACGCAGTATTTT
NA	TRBV5-1	TRBJ1-2	TRBD1	CASSSHRGELLSNGSYGYTF	TGCGCCAGCAGCTCCCACAGGGGAGAGCTACTCTCAAACGGCAGCTATGGCTACACCTTC
few	TRBV12-3/TRBV12-4	TRBJ1-2	NA	CASSLQPGLNQDGYTF	TGTGCCAGCAGTCTTCAACCAGGGCTTAACCAGGATGGCTACACCTTC
many	TRBV5-1	TRBJ1-4	NA	CASSLQPTRGNEKLFF	TGCGCCAGCAGCTTGCAACCTACCCGGGGCAATGAAAAACTGTTTTTT
many	TRBV5-1	TRBJ2-3	NA	CASSSEGDTDTQYF	TGCGCCAGCAGCTCGGAAGGCGACACAGATACGCAGTATTTT
many	TRBV30	TRBJ2-5	NA	CAQGGWGETQYF	TGTGCCCAAGGGGGATGGGGAGAGACCCAGTACTTC
many	TRBV6-6	TRBJ2-7	NA	CASSYGAGDEYEQYF	TGTGCCAGCAGTTACGGGGCAGGGGATGAATACGAGCAGTACTTC
NA	TRBV6-1	TRBJ2-3	TRBD2	CASSPPSGRAGTDTQYF	TGTGCCAGCAGTCCACCTAGCGGGAGGGCCGGCACAGATACGCAGTATTTT
once	TRBV12-3/TRBV12-4	TRBJ1-1	NA	CASIQGGQNLAFF	TGTGCCAGCATCCAGGGAGGGCAGAACCTAGCTTTCTTT
few	TRBV12-5	TRBJ2-3	NA	CASGPNTDTQYF	TGTGCTAGTGGTCCCAACACAGATACGCAGTATTTT
many	TRBV11-2	TRBJ2-7	TRBD2	CASSPMGGFSSYEQYF	TGTGCCAGCAGCCCCATGGGGGGGTTCAGTTCCTACGAGCAGTACTTC
many	TRBV6-6	TRBJ2-5	NA	CASSYSNLIQETQYF	TGTGCCAGCAGTTACTCGAACCTCATCCAGGAGACCCAGTACTTC
NA	TRBV5-1	TRBJ2-7	NA	CASGLRVGAGSYEQYF	TGCGCCAGCGGCTTAAGGGTTGGAGCAGGCTCCTACGAGCAGTACTTC
many	TRBV7-3	TRBJ2-1	NA	CASSPGTHVINEQFF	TGTGCCAGCAGCCCCGGGACACACGTTATCAATGAGCAGTTCTTC
NA	TRBV28	TRBJ1-3	TRBD1	CASSSRTGRRGNTIYF	TGTGCCAGCAGTTCACGGACAGGCCGGCGTGGAAACACCATATATTTT
NA	TRBV18	TRBJ1-3	NA	CASSSLDQSSGNTIYF	TGTGCCAGCTCATCTTTAGACCAGAGCTCTGGAAACACCATATATTTT
few	TRBV28	TRBJ1-6	TRBD1	CASSLDDRGGSPLHF	TGTGCCAGCAGTTTAGACGACAGGGGCGGATCACCCCTCCACTTT
few	TRBV15	TRBJ2-3	NA	CATSRDRANTQYF	TGTGCCACCAGCAGAGATAGGGCGAATACGCAGTATTTT
NA	TRBV27	TRBJ2-5	NA	CASSLRQGGTQYF	TGTGCCAGCAGTTTGAGGCAGGGGGGGACCCAGTACTTC
NA	TRBV7-3	TRBJ2-1	NA	CASSPTGFSASEQFF	TGTGCCAGCAGTCCCACTGGGTTCTCCGCCAGTGAGCAGTTCTTC
few	TRBV6-1	TRBJ2-1	TRBD2	CASSSQPGLAVSSYNEQFF	TGTGCCAGCAGTTCCCAACCGGGACTAGCGGTGAGCTCCTACAATGAGCAGTTCTTC